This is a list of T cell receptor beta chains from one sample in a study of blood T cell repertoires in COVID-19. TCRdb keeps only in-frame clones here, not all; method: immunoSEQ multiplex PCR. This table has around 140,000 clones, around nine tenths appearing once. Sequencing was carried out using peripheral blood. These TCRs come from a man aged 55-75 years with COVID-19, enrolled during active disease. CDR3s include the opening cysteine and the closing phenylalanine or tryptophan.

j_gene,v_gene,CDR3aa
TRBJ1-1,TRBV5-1,CASSRGQGNTEAFF
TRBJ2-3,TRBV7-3,CASSLKKLDTQYF
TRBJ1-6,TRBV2,CASKAQGARNSPLHF
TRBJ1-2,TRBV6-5,CASSPTGPYGYTF
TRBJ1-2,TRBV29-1,CSVEDPRDRAFGYTF
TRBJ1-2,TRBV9,CASSVGGQGDGYGYTF
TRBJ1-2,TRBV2,CARSTSNPYGYTF
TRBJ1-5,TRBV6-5,CASSSVDRVQPQHF
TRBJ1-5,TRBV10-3,CAISESWGDSNQPQHF
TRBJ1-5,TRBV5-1,CASSLRPTGGDLGNQPQHF
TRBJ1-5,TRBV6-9,CASTPMRRPLNSNQPQHF
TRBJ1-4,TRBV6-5,CAISYNNNEKLFF
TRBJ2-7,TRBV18,CASSPRAGGPNEQYF
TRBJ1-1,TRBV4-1,CASSQGTANTEAFF
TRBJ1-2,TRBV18,CASSPGGYNDGYTF
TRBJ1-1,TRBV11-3,CASSLGSLNTEAFF